This TCR beta chain appears in the sequencing data of a study of blood T cell repertoires in COVID-19. Whole-study context: COVID-19 samples from acute and convalescent phases originated in the United States, Italy and Spain. Nucleic acid was either cDNA or gDNA, and it came from T cells, B-cell-depleted T cells, or PBMCs.

Enrollment of patients from Seattle took place during active infection, with longitudinal follow-up. Original handling: Estimation of nucleated cell counts was performed using reference gene primer amplification. Some clones are missing from TCRdb's copy, which holds only in-frame ones; the method was immunoSEQ multiplex PCR. That table gives V, J and clone size, and the DNA gave D and trimming. The data show around 150,000 clones, 87% seen once. The clonotype was recovered from a woman aged 70-85 years with COVID-19, enrolled during active disease. The material sequenced was peripheral blood.

The CDR3 DNA reads TGTGCCAGCAGCTTGGACAGGGTCGCTGAAGCTTTCTTT. Amino acid sequence: CASSLDRVAEAFF. The chain uses TRBV7-2 and TRBJ1-1; TRBD1 matches at 8 bases. Trimming removed 3 bases from V and 6 bases from J; junction bases left unmatched: 3. The CDR3 length is 13 residues. CDR1 and CDR2 from the germline V gene are SGHTA and FQGNSA.